This T cell receptor (beta chain) came from a study of T cells after somatic rescue of genetic block. Profiled with immunoSEQ multiplex PCR; TCRdb holds only in-frame clones, not every one. This sample has around 10,000 clones, with 74% found just once. This CDR3 has 13 amino acids. The germline V gene has CDR1 SNHLY and CDR2 FYNNEI. V was cut by 8 bases and J by 1 base, with 10 bases left in between. The sequencing input was peripheral blood mononuclear cells (PBMCs). V is TRBV2 and J is TRBJ2-3; the D gene is possibly TRBD2 (5 bases). This sequence originates from a boy between 10 and 17 years old. Here the CDR3 DNA reads TGTGCCAGCCTCGGAGGTCGCACAGATACGCAGTATTTT. Encoded protein: CASLGGRTDTQYF.